The clone carrying this T cell receptor beta chain has at least ten counts. The antigen is not known. A second roughly 7 to 11 cycle PCR used barcoded and J-beta primers. Each single sample gave us at least 3 million CDR3-containing paired-end reads. MiXCR was run by TCRdb on the 5' RACE reads, yielding one entry per CDR3 protein. The repertoire has about 800,000 distinct CDR3 sequences, roughly 60% of them found once; the top ten carry approximately 20%. This specimen comes from a study of blood T cells in healthy people across ages. Study-wide results and caveats: Considered underestimates were the diversity estimates obtained from one million T cells.

Donor samples were obtained from healthy Caucasian individuals from Russia, aged about 6 to 95. The V and J ends lost 0 bases and 9 bases respectively, with 15 bases between them. Per the germline V gene, CDR1 is MGHDK and CDR2 is SYGVNS. The CDR3 loop spans 15 amino acids. The chain carries TRBV25-1 and TRBJ2-1; D is tentatively TRBD1 or TRBD2 (5 bases each). The specimen sequenced was blood. This TCR was sampled from a man younger than 40 in good health. CDR3: CASSEYVGTTSEQFF. CDR3 DNA sequence: TGTGCCAGCAGTGAATATGTGGGGACCACGAGTGAGCAGTTCTTC.